The following is a T cell receptor beta chain sequence with its context. The data originate from a study of blood T cell repertoires in COVID-19. Across the study: Both acute and convalescent COVID-19 samples were obtained from the United States, Italy and Spain.

Profiled with immunoSEQ multiplex PCR; TCRdb holds only in-frame clones, not every one. Among roughly 250,000 clones, approximately 85% were seen once, and the ten largest hold 0.75% to 0.95%. Trimming took off 3 bases at V and 8 bases at J, with 11 bases between the two ends. The CDR3 spans 13 residues. CDR1 SGHTA and CDR2 FQGTGA come from the germline V gene. The chain carries TRBV7-3 and TRBJ2-1; D possibly corresponds to TRBD2 (5 bases). This clonotype was sampled from a human donor with COVID-19, enrolled during active disease. The donor label of this sample is uncertain. Material: peripheral blood. This CDR3 is CASSFGPGDEQFF. In DNA form, the CDR3 reads TGTGCCAGCAGCTTCGGCCCCGGGGATGAGCAGTTCTTC.